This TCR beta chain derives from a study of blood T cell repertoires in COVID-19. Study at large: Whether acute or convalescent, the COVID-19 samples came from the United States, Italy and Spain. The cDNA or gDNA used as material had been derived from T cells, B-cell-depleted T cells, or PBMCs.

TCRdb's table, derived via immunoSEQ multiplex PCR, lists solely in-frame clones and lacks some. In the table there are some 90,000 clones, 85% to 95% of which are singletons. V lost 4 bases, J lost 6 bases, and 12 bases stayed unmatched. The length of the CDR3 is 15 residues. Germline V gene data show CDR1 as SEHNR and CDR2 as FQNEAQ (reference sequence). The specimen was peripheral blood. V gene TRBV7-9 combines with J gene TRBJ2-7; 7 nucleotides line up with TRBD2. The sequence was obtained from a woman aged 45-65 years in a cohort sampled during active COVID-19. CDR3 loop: CASSSRDYRASEQYF. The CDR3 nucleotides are TGTGCCAGCAGCTCCCGGGACTACCGGGCGTCCGAGCAGTACTTC.